This TCR beta chain was identified in a study of cytomegalovirus exposure and HLA in healthy donors. Study in general: A preliminary data release comprised 70 million to 95 million unique TCRs obtained from HLA-typed donors. Study-wide findings and caveats: Across donors, most TCRs were seen rarely, yet some public ones were widespread. When presence/absence was analysed, sequencing depth was taken to be roughly uniform across donors. According to the study, 150 to 200 TCR beta chains were cytomegalovirus-associated.

The PCR made use of 60 Vbeta and 13 Jbeta primers. The repertoire was sequenced with immunoSEQ multiplex PCR; TCRdb's copy has only in-frame clones and lacks some. The sample includes 85,000 to 90,000 clones, roughly 80% of them seen just once. V lost 3 bases and J lost 3; bases outside the gene matches: 6. The CDR3 sequence is 15 residues long. Germline V gene lookup returns CDR1 SGHRS and CDR2 YFSETQ. On this clone itself: The antigen is not known.

Sequenced: PBMCs. The receptor was derived from a man between 25 and 39 years old in good health and CMV-seronegative. This chain connects TRBV5-1 to TRBJ2-1; 7 bases map to TRBD2. DNA for the CDR3: TGCGCCAGCAGCTACTCTACGGGGGGCTACAATGAGCAGTTCTTC. It translates to CASSYSTGGYNEQFF.